Detailed here is one TCR beta chain. Germline V gives CDR1 SGDLS, CDR2 YYNGEE. The CDR3 length is 15 residues. V lost 0 bases, J lost 4 bases, and 13 bases lay in between. This record comes from a study of blood T cell repertoires in COVID-19. Study details: Acute and convalescent COVID-19 specimens originated in the United States, Italy and Spain.

Original processing methods: By means of reference gene primer amplification, nucleated cell counts were estimated. Sequenced by immunoSEQ multiplex PCR; TCRdb stores in-frame clones only, minus some. V, J and clone size are taken as reported in that table, and D and trimming were inferred from the DNA itself. The sample consists of tens of thousands of clones, over 90% of them appearing once. The clonotype was recovered from a man aged 50-60 years with active COVID-19. V and J are TRBV9 and TRBJ1-2; perhaps TRBD1 as D (5 bases). The sequencing input was peripheral blood. CDR3 sequence: CASSVGQTQGYGYTF. The CDR3 DNA reads TGTGCCAGCAGCGTAGGACAGACCCAGGGCTATGGCTACACCTTC.